In this sample, the clone carrying this T cell receptor (beta chain) turned up a few times. Its antigen is as yet unknown. The data derive from a study of T-cell memory formation after mild COVID-19. Broader study findings: There was no confirmation that second-wave clones peaking on day 37 were SARS-CoV-2 specific.

In TCRdb, the 5' RACE reads were re-called with MiXCR into one record per CDR3 protein. In the table there are over 350,000 distinct CDR3 sequences, approximately 25% of which are singletons. This CDR3 spans 11 amino acids. V lost 4 bases to trimming and J lost 9 bases, with 9 bases between them. The germline V gene encodes CDR1 GTSNPN and CDR2 SVGIG (reference sequence). The chain uses TRBV30 and TRBJ2-2, with D tentatively TRBD1 or TRBD2 (5 bases each). The TCR was taken from an adult woman who had mild COVID-19 (a few samples of this study predate the infection). Cell type and time point are not known. Material for sequencing was PBMCs or a T cell subset sorted from them (not recorded which). The CDR3 loop reads CAWTGDRELFF. For the CDR3, the DNA is TGTGCCTGGACCGGGGACCGGGAGCTGTTTTTT.